These 25 T cell receptor beta chains were all obtained from the same sample, sequenced in a study of cytomegalovirus exposure and HLA in healthy donors. The study ran its PCR with 60 Vbeta and 13 Jbeta primers. The assay was immunoSEQ multiplex PCR, and TCRdb's table has in-frame clones only and misses some. The sample has some 150,000 clones, 82% seen once. The sequenced material came from PBMCs. The receptors shown here come from a male donor in good health and CMV-seronegative.

The chain couples TRBV10-3 to TRBJ1-1, with D maybe TRBD1 (5 bases). Per the germline V gene, CDR1 is ENHRY and CDR2 is SYGVKD. The CDR3 has 17 residues. The ends were cut back, 7 bases at V and 0 bases at J, with 21 bases in the middle. CDR3 nucleotides: TGTGCCATCAAACGACCCCTTCAGGGTTATCTGAACACTGAAGCTTTCTTT. Its protein is CAIKRPLQGYLNTEAFF.

This clone came up once. The CDR3 bases are TGTGCCAGCAGCTTGAGTGACCGACGACAGGGCCCTACTGATGAAGGCTACACCTTC. Its translation is CASSLSDRRQGPTDEGYTF. The rearrangement uses TRBV11-2 and TRBJ1-2; 7 bases line up with TRBD1. Losses at the gene ends were 3 bases for V and 8 bases for J; bases not matched to a gene: 24. Germline V gene sequence: CDR1 SGHAT, CDR2 FQNNGV. The CDR3 is 19 amino acids.

This chain links TRBV5-8 with TRBJ1-6; 8 nucleotides line up with TRBD1. The trim removed 5 bases at V and 9 bases at J, leaving 10 bases unmatched. The CDR3 totals 15 residues. In germline, CDR1 is SGHTS, CDR2 YDEGEE. The CDR3 DNA reads as TGTGCCAGCAGAACCGCGGGGCAGGGGGCTTCACCCCTCCACTTT. As protein: CASRTAGQGASPLHF.

This chain uses TRBV7-9 with TRBJ1-2; 7 bases match TRBD1. The CDR3 loop spans 15 amino acids. After removal of 5 bases from V and 2 bases from J, the junction contained 8 bases not matched to a gene. CDR1 SEHNR and CDR2 FQNEAQ come from the germline V gene (reference sequence). The CDR3 here is CASSRGGQENYGYTF. The CDR3 DNA sequence: TGTGCCAGCAGCCGAGGAGGACAGGAGAACTATGGCTACACCTTC.

The rearrangement links TRBV6-5 to TRBJ2-2; 7 bases fit TRBD1. There are 15 residues in the CDR3. In germline, CDR1 is MNHEY, CDR2 SVGAGI. The trim removed 4 bases at V and 4 bases at J, leaving 6 bases unmatched. The DNA of the CDR3 is TGTGCCAGCAGTTCAACAGGGGTGGCCACCGGGGAGCTGTTTTTT. Its protein product is CASSSTGVATGELFF.

The chain uses TRBV7-2 and TRBJ2-5; D possibly corresponds to TRBD1 (6 bases). CDR1 SGHTA and CDR2 FQGNSA come from the germline V gene. V lost 0 bases and J 0 bases, leaving 8 bases between the germline ends. The CDR3 runs to 15 residues. The CDR3 here is CASSLATGDQETQYF. In nucleotides, the CDR3 is TGTGCCAGCAGCTTAGCGACAGGAGACCAAGAGACCCAGTACTTC.

V and J are TRBV27 and TRBJ2-7; a weak D match, TRBD2 (5 bases). The CDR3 has 11 residues. Germline values: CDR1 MNHEY, CDR2 SMNVEV (reference sequence). V was trimmed by 3 bases and J by 7 bases, leaving 7 bases between them. CDR3 in amino acids: CASSFSGEQYF. The CDR3 coding sequence is TGTGCCAGCAGTTTTTCGGGGGAGCAGTACTTC.

The rearrangement uses TRBV11-3 and TRBJ2-3; D call uncertain. V was clipped by 3 bases and J by 2 bases, with 9 bases between them. Germline V gene lookup returns CDR1 SGHNT and CDR2 YENEEA. The length of the CDR3 is 14 residues. The CDR3, as DNA: TGTGCCAGCAGCTTCCGACTCTCCACAGATACGCAGTATTTT. Translation: CASSFRLSTDTQYF.

This clone has only a few counts. The V gene is TRBV7-2, the J gene TRBJ2-7; 8 bases map to TRBD1. This CDR3 is built from 14 residues. Trimming removed 4 bases from V and 5 bases from J; junction bases left unmatched: 7. Germline CDR1 SGHTA, CDR2 FQGNSA. This CDR3 reads CASSSGQGFNEQYF. The DNA for the CDR3 is TGTGCCAGCAGCTCCGGACAGGGATTCAACGAGCAGTACTTC.

The rearrangement uses TRBV5-1 and TRBJ2-3, with D maybe TRBD2 (6 bases). Trimming took 2 bases from V and 4 from J, leaving 11 bases between them. Germline loops: CDR1 SGHRS, CDR2 YFSETQ. The length of the CDR3 is 14 residues. CDR3 sequence reads: CASSFRGSSDTQYF. Here the CDR3 DNA reads TGCGCCAGCAGCTTCCGGGGGAGCTCAGATACGCAGTATTTT.

This clone was picked up a small number of times. The J gene is TRBJ2-1, the V gene TRBV19; 10 positions agree with TRBD2. Trimming cost V 6 bases and J 4 bases; bases outside gene matches: 3. Germline CDR1 reads LNHDA; CDR2 reads SQIVND (reference sequence). The CDR3 spans 14 residues. The CDR3 DNA reads TGTGCCAGTAGACGACTAGCGGGTTACAATGAGCAGTTCTTC. This gives the protein CASRRLAGYNEQFF.

The rearrangement joins TRBV6-1 to TRBJ1-6; 7 nucleotides match TRBD1. This CDR3 contains 15 residues. The V gene's germline CDR1 is MNHNS and CDR2 SASEGT. The ends lost 8 bases at V and 7 bases at J; junction bases unmatched: 11. The CDR3 here is CASALAWDRNSPLHF. CDR3 nucleotide sequence: TGTGCCAGCGCCTTAGCCTGGGACAGAAATTCACCCCTCCACTTT.

This clone was observed a few times. The V and J genes are TRBV12-5 and TRBJ2-7; tentatively, D is TRBD1 (6 bases). CDR1 is LGHNT, CDR2 FRNRAP, per germline. V was shortened by 2 bases and J by 2 bases, with 19 bases between the two germline ends. This CDR3 contains 17 residues. The CDR3 sequence: CASGLYPSGQGPYEQYF. The CDR3, as DNA: TGTGCTAGTGGTTTGTACCCCTCCGGGCAGGGGCCCTACGAGCAGTACTTC.

This chain links TRBV2 with TRBJ1-1; 8 positions match TRBD1. Trimming at V came to 3 bases and at J to 7 bases, leaving 10 bases not matched to a gene. The V gene's germline CDR1 is SNHLY and CDR2 FYNNEI. CDR3 length: 15 amino acids. The CDR3 protein is CASSEVRQGINEAFF. The CDR3 nucleotides are TGTGCCAGCAGTGAGGTCCGACAGGGGATTAATGAAGCTTTCTTT.

The chain couples TRBV5-1 to TRBJ2-7, with D maybe TRBD2 (6 bases). The V end was cut by 4 bases, the J end by 3 bases, with 11 bases between. This CDR3 is built from 13 residues. The V gene's germline CDR1 is SGHRS and CDR2 YFSETQ. CDR3 DNA sequence: TGCGCCAGCAGCCCGGGACTGGGCTACGAGCAGTACTTC. Translating gives CASSPGLGYEQYF. The full variable domain, rest sourced from reference TRBV5-1 and TRBJ2-7, is KAGVTQTPRYLIKTRGQQVTLSCSPISGHRSVSWYQQTPGQGLQFLFEYFSETQRNKGNFPGRFSGRQFSNSRSEMNVSTLELGDSALYLCASSPGLGYEQYFGPGTRLTVT.

This clone was seen a single time. This sequence joins TRBV9 and TRBJ2-5; D is perhaps TRBD2 (7 bases). V lost 3 bases and J lost 8, with 20 bases in between. This CDR3 has 15 residues. In germline, CDR1 is SGDLS, CDR2 YYNGEE. The CDR3 reads CASSADGQGGGTQYF. The CDR3 bases are TGTGCCAGCAGCGCGGACGGCCAAGGGGGGGGAACCCAGTACTTC.

Worth noting for this clone: A read error may produce the germline difference seen at one junction end. The CDR3 protein is CSSSPRLAGGLTDTQYF. The CDR3, as DNA: TGTTCCAGCAGTCCGAGACTAGCGGGGGGTCTTACAGATACGCAGTATTTT. The V call is TRBV7-9, the J call TRBJ2-3; TRBD2 agrees at 13 bases. Germline-derived CDR1 and CDR2 are SEHNR and FQNEAQ (reference sequence). The CDR3 has 17 residues. Full variable domain (remainder filled in from reference TRBV7-9 and TRBJ2-3): DTGVSQNPRHKITKRGQNVTFRCDPISEHNRLYWYRQTLGQGPEFLTYFQNEAQLEKSRLLSDRFSAERPKGSFSTLEIQRTEQGDSAMYLCSSSPRLAGGLTDTQYFGPGTRLTVL.

V usage is TRBV9 and J usage is TRBJ1-2; TRBD1 aligns across 9 bases. V was clipped by 0 bases and J by 8 bases; unmatched bases: 5. Germline CDR1 and CDR2: SGDLS and YYNGEE. The CDR3 is made up of 14 amino acids. CDR3 residues: CASSVGTGVDGYTF. The CDR3 bases are TGTGCCAGCAGCGTAGGGACAGGGGTTGACGGCTACACCTTC.

This clone was observed once. V usage is TRBV9 and J usage is TRBJ2-5; D uncertain. Deletions cut 3 bases from V and 5 bases from J, with 11 bases between. Germline V gene sequence: CDR1 SGDLS, CDR2 YYNGEE. The length of the CDR3 is 13 residues. In DNA, the CDR3 is TGTGCCAGCAGCGGGAGCAGTCACGAGACCCAGTACTTC. Protein product: CASSGSSHETQYF.

The CDR3 sequence is CASSPRTGVTYEQYF. CDR3 DNA sequence: TGTGCCAGCAGTCCCCGGACAGGCGTAACCTACGAGCAGTACTTC. This chain joins TRBV6-1 and TRBJ2-7; 7 bases line up with TRBD1. Trimming took 5 bases from V and 2 from J; bases not matched to a gene: 9. Per the germline V gene, CDR1 is MNHNS and CDR2 is SASEGT. The CDR3 spans 15 residues.

The chain recombines TRBV7-8 with TRBJ2-1; 9 positions agree with TRBD2. Germline V gene lookup returns CDR1 SGHVS and CDR2 FQNEAQ. The V and J ends lost 1 base and 2 bases, in that order; junction bases with no gene match: 6. The CDR3 is made up of 17 amino acids. CDR3 region: CASSLVGSGGPYNEQFF. The CDR3 DNA reads TGTGCCAGCAGCTTAGTGGGTAGCGGGGGACCCTACAATGAGCAGTTCTTC.

This clone was counted a few times. The chain recombines TRBV28 with TRBJ1-1; tentative D call: TRBD1 (6 bases). This CDR3 has 16 residues. CDR1 MDHEN and CDR2 SYDVKM come from the germline V gene. V was shortened by 6 bases and J by 0 bases, with 17 bases between the two germline ends. The CDR3 sequence: CASSLISGALNTEAFF. The CDR3 nucleotides read TGTGCCAGCAGCCTAATCTCAGGGGCTCTGAACACTGAAGCTTTCTTT. Complete variable domain (other parts from reference TRBV28 and TRBJ1-1): DVKVTQSSRYLVKRTGEKVFLECVQDMDHENMFWYRQDPGLGLRLIYFSYDVKMKEKGDIPEGYSVSREKKERFSLILESASTNQTSMYLCASSLISGALNTEAFFGQGTRLTVV.

The V and J genes are TRBV28 and TRBJ1-2; D not resolved. With 3 bases removed from V and 1 base from J, the gap between germline ends came to 6 bases. This CDR3 is 13 amino acids long. The germline V gene has CDR1 MDHEN and CDR2 SYDVKM. CDR3: CASSFGVNYGYTF. The CDR3 coding sequence is TGTGCCAGCAGTTTCGGGGTTAACTATGGCTACACCTTC.

The genes are TRBV19 and TRBJ2-7; D not certain. The V gene lost 8 bases and the J gene lost 3 bases, with 8 bases spanning the gap. Germline lookup yields CDR1 LNHDA and CDR2 SQIVND (reference sequence). The CDR3 totals 11 residues. Here the CDR3 reads CASGNLYEQYF. The CDR3 DNA reads as TGTGCCAGTGGTAATCTCTACGAGCAGTACTTC.

The chain links TRBV11-2 to TRBJ2-5, with 8 bases matching TRBD2. CDR1 SGHAT and CDR2 FQNNGV come from the germline V gene. This CDR3 spans 15 amino acids. V trimming: 5 bases; J trimming: 0 bases; junction bases outside the gene matches: 5. The CDR3 region is CASSETSGDQETQYF. The CDR3 DNA reads TGTGCCAGCAGCGAAACTAGCGGAGACCAAGAGACCCAGTACTTC.